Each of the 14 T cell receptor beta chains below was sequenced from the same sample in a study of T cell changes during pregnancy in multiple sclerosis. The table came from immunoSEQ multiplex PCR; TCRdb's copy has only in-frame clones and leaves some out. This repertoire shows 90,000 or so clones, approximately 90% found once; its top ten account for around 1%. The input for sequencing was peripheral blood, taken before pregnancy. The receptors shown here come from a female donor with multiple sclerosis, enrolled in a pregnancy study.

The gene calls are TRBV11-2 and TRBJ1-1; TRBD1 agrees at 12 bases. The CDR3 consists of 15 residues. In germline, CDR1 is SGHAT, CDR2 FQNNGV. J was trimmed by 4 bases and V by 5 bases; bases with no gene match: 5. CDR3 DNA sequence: TGTGCCAGCAGCCCCCGGGACAGGGGGCCCACTGAAGCTTTCTTT. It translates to CASSPRDRGPTEAFF.

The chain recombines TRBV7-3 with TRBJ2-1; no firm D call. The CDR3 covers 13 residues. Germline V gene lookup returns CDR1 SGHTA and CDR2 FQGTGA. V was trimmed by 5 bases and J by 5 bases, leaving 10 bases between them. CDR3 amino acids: CASSIAVNNEQFF. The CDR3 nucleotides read TGTGCCAGCAGCATCGCGGTAAACAATGAGCAGTTCTTC.

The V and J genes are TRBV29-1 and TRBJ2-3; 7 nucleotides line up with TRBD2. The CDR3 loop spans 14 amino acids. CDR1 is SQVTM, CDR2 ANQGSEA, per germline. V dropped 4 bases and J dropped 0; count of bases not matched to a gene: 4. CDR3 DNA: TGCAGCGTTGGGCTAGCGGCTAGCACAGATACGCAGTATTTT. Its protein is CSVGLAASTDTQYF.

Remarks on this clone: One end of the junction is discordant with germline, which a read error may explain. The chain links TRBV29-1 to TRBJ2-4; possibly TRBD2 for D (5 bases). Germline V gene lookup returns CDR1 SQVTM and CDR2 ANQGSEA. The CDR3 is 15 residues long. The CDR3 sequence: CSVKDTGFAKNIQYF. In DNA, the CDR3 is TGCAGCGTTAAAGACACGGGATTCGCCAAAAACATTCAGTACTTC.

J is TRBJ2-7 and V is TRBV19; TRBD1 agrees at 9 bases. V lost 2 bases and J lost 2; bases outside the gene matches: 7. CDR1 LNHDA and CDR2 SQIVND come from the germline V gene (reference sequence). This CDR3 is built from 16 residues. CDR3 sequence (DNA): TGTGCCAGTAGTATAATTCCGGGACAGGGTCCCTACGAGCAGTACTTC. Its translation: CASSIIPGQGPYEQYF.

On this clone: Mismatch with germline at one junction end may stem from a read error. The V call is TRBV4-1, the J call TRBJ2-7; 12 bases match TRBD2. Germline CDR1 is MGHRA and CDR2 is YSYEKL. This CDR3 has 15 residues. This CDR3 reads CASSQETSGGPERYF. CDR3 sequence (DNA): TGCGCCAGCAGCCAAGAGACTAGCGGGGGCCCAGAGCGGTACTTC.

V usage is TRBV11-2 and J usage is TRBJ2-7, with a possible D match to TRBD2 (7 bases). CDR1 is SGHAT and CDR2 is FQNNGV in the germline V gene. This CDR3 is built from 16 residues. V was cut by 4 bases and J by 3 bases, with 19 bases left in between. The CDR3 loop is CASSSGGGGHRYEQYF. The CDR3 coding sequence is TGTGCCAGCAGCTCCGGAGGGGGGGGGCACCGCTACGAGCAGTACTTC.

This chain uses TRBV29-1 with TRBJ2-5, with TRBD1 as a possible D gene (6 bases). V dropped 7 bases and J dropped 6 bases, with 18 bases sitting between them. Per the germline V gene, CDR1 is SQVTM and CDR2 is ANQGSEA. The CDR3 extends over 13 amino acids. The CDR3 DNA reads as TGCAGCGCCCACTGGACCCAGGGGAAGACCCAGTACTTC. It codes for CSAHWTQGKTQYF.

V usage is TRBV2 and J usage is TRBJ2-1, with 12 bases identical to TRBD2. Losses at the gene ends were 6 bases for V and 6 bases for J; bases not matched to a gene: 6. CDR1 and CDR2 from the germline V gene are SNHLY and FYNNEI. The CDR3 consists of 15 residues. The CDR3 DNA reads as TGTGCCAGCAGGAGGGTACTAGCGGGAGGCAATGAGCAGTTCTTC. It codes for CASRRVLAGGNEQFF. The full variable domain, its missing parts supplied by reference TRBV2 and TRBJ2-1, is EPEVTQTPSHQVTQMGQEVILRCVPISNHLYFYWYRQILGQKVEFLVSFYNNEISEKSEIFDDQFSVERPDGSNFTLKIRSTKLEDSAMYFCASRRVLAGGNEQFFGPGTRLTVL.

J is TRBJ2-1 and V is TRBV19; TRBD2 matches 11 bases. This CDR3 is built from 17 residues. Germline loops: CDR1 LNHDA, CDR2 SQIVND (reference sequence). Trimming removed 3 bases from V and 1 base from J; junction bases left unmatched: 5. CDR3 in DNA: TGTGCCAGTAGTATCTCGGCTAGCGGGGGGTCCTACAATGAGCAGTTCTTC. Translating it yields CASSISASGGSYNEQFF.

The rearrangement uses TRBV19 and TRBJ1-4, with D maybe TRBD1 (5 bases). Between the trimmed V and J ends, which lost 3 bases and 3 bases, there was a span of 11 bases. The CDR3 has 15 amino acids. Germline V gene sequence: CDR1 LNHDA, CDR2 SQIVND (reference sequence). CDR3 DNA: TGTGCCAGTAGTATGGAAGGGGCAGCTAATGAAAAACTGTTTTTT. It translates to CASSMEGAANEKLFF.

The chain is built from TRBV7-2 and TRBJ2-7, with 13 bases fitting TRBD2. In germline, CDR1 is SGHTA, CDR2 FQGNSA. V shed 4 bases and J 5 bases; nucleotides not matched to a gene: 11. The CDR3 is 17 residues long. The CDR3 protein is CASSSGTSGAFLNEQYF. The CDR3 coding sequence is TGTGCCAGCAGCTCGGGGACTAGCGGGGCCTTTTTGAACGAGCAGTACTTC. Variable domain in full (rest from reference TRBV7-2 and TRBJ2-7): GAGVSQSPSNKVTEKGKDVELRCDPISGHTALYWYRQSLGQGLEFLIYFQGNSAPDKSGLPSDRFSAERTGGSVSTLTIQRTQQEDSAVYLCASSSGTSGAFLNEQYFGPGTRLTVT.

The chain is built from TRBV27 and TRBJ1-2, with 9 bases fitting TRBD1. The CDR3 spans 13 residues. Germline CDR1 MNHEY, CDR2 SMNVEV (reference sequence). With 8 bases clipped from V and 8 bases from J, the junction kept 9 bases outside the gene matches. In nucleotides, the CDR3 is TGTGCCAGCCGGCCGACAGGGGGACACGGCTACACCTTC. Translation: CASRPTGGHGYTF.

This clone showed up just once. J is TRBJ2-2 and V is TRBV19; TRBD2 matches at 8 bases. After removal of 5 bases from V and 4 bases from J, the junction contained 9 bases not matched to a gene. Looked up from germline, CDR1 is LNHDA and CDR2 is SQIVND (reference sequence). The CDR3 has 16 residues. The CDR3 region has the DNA TGTGCCAGTAGTCCCTCCGGGGGGGGCGGCACCGGGGAGCTGTTTTTT. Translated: CASSPSGGGGTGELFF.